The source of this TCR beta chain is a study of long-term antiretroviral therapy in people with HIV. General observations from the study: HIV repertoire CDR3 lengths ranged less widely than those of controls.

Notes on this clone: Its antigen remains unknown.

Samples were assayed with immunoSEQ v3.0 at survey level. Measured with immunoSEQ multiplex PCR; TCRdb has only the in-frame clones, and not every one. The sample records 26,000 or so clones, more than 75% being singletons. Every donor contributed at least one pre-ART and at least two post-ART PBMC samples. HIV-positive participants all received treatment in the United States. Here the sequenced sample was unsorted PBMCs, taken 2 years after starting antiretroviral therapy. The clonotype comes from a man aged 50 to 60 with HIV.

This CDR3 is CASSPTGPTYEQYF. As DNA, the CDR3 is TGTGCCAGCTCACCAACGGGGCCCACCTACGAGCAGTACTTC. The gene calls are TRBV18 and TRBJ2-7, with D possibly called TRBD1 or TRBD2 (5 bases each). CDR1 and CDR2 (germline): KGHSH, LQKENI. V was cut by 2 bases and J by 2 bases, with 10 bases left in between. The CDR3 spans 14 residues. Full variable domain (missing parts from reference TRBV18 and TRBJ2-7): NAGVMQNPRHLVRRRGQEARLRCSPMKGHSHVYWYRQLPEEGLKFMVYLQKENIIDESGMPKERFSAEFPKEGPSILRIQQVVRGDSAAYFCASSPTGPTYEQYFGPGTRLTVT.